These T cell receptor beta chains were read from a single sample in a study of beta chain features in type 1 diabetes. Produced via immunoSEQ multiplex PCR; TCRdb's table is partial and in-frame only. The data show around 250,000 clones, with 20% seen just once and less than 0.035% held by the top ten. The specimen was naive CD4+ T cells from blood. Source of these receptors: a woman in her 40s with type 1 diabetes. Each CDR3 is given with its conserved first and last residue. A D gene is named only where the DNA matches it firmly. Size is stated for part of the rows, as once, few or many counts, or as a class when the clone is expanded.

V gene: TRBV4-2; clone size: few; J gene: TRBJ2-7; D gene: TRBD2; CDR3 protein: CASSQVSAGGPYRYEQYF; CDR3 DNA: TGTGCCAGCAGCCAAGTATCAGCGGGGGGGCCATATCGCTACGAGCAGTACTTC
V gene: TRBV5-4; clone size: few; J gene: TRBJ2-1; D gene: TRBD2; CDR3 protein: CASSFSGRTGNEQFF; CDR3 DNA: TGTGCCAGCAGCTTCAGCGGGAGGACGGGAAATGAGCAGTTCTTC
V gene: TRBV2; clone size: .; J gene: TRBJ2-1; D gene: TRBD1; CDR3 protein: CASRNTGGSYNEQFF; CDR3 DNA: TGTGCCAGCAGAAATACAGGGGGCTCCTACAATGAGCAGTTCTTC
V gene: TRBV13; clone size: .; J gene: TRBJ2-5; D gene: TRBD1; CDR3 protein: CASSPRTGQETQYF; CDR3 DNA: TGTGCCAGCAGCCCCCGGACAGGACAAGAGACCCAGTACTTC
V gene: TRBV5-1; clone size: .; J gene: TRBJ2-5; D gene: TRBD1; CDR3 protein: CASSFGQGNGETQYF; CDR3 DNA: TGCGCCAGCAGCTTCGGACAGGGGAACGGCGAGACCCAGTACTTC
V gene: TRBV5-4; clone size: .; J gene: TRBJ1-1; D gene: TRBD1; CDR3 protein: CASNGQGWTEAFF; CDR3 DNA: TGTGCCAGCAACGGACAGGGGTGGACTGAAGCTTTCTTT
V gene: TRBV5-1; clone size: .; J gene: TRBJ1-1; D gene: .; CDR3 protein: CASSLRQLRNGGEAFF; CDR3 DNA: TGCGCCAGCAGCCTAAGACAGCTCCGGAACGGTGGCGAAGCTTTCTTT
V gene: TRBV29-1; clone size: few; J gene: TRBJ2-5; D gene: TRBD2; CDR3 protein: CSVEVSGGGTQYF; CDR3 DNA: TGCAGCGTTGAAGTCTCGGGAGGGGGGACCCAGTACTTC
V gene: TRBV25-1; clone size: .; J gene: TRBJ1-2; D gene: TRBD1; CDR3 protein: CASRGQPYGYTF; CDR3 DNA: TGTGCCAGCAGGGGACAGCCCTATGGCTACACCTTC
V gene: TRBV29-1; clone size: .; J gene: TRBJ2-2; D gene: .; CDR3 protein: CSVESGNTGELFF; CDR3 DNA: TGCAGCGTTGAATCAGGGAACACCGGGGAGCTGTTTTTT
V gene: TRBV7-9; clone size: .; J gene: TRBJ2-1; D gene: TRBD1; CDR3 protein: CASTQWDRGNEQFF; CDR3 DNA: TGTGCCAGCACCCAGTGGGACAGGGGCAATGAGCAGTTCTTC
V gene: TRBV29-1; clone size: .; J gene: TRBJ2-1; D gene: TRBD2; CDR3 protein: CSVKSGIYNEQFF; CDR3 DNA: TGCAGCGTCAAGAGCGGGATTTACAATGAGCAGTTCTTC
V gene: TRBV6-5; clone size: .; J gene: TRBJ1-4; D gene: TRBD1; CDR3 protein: CASSRDRRSNEKLFF; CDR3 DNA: TGTGCCAGCAGCAGGGACAGACGATCTAATGAAAAACTGTTTTTT
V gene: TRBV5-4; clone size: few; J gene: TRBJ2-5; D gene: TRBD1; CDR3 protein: CASSLGQAFQETQYF; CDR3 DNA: TGTGCCAGCAGCCTGGGACAGGCTTTTCAAGAGACCCAGTACTTC
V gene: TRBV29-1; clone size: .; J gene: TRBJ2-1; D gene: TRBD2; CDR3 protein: CSVVLAGGYNEQFF; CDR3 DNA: TGCAGCGTTGTACTAGCGGGCGGATACAATGAGCAGTTCTTC
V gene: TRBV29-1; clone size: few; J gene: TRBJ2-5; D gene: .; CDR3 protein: CSVADSQETQYF; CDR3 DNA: TGCAGCGTTGCCGACAGCCAAGAGACCCAGTACTTC
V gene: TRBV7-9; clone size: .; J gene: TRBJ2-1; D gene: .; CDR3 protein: CASSDKTRGNRSYNEQFF; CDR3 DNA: TGTGCCAGCAGCGATAAGACCCGAGGCAACCGGTCCTACAATGAGCAGTTCTTC
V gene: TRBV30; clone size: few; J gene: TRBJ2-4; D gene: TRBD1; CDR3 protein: CAWSAGGKNIQYF; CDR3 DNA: TGTGCCTGGAGTGCAGGGGGCAAAAACATTCAGTACTTC
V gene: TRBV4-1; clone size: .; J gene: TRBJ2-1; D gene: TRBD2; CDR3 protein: CASSQEVGSGRGNEQFF; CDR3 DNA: TGCGCCAGCAGCCAAGAAGTCGGGAGCGGGAGGGGGAATGAGCAGTTCTTC
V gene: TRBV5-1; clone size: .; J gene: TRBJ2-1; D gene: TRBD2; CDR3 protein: CASSLDPAGGNEQFF; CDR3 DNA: TGCGCCAGCAGCTTGGACCCAGCGGGGGGGAATGAGCAGTTCTTC
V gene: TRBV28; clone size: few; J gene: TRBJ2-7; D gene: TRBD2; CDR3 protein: CASSLQGTSGSYEQYF; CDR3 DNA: TGTGCCAGCAGTTTACAGGGGACTAGCGGCTCCTACGAGCAGTACTTC
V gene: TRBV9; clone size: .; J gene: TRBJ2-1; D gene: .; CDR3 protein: CASSSTRGVYNEQFF; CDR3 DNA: TGTGCCAGCAGCTCAACTCGCGGGGTGTACAATGAGCAGTTCTTC
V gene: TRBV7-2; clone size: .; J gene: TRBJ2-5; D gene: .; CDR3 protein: CASSTPLGETQYF; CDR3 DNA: TGTGCCAGCAGCACACCTCTTGGAGAGACCCAGTACTTC
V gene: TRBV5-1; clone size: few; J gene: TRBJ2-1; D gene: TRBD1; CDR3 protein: CASSPGQGYNEQFF; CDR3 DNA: TGCGCCAGCAGCCCGGGACAGGGATACAATGAGCAGTTCTTC
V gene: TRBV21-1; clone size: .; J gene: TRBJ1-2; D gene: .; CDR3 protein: CASSKGPGKKGYTF; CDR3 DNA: TGTGCCAGCAGCAAAGGGCCGGGGAAGAAGGGCTACACCTTC
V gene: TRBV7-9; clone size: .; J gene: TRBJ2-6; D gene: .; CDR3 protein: CASSFSSGANVLTF; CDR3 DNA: TGTGCCAGCAGCTTTAGCTCTGGGGCCAACGTCCTGACTTTC
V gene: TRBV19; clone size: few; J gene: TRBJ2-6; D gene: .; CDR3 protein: CASSIPYAPGANVLTF; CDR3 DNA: TGTGCCAGTAGTATACCCTATGCCCCTGGGGCCAACGTCCTGACTTTC
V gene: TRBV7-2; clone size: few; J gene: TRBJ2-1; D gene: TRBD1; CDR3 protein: CASSPGQAYNEQFF; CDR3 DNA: TGTGCCAGCAGCCCGGGACAGGCCTACAATGAGCAGTTCTTC
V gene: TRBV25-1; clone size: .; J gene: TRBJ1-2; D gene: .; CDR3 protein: CASSEGPLYGYTF; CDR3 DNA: TGTGCCAGCAGTGAAGGGCCGCTCTATGGCTACACCTTC
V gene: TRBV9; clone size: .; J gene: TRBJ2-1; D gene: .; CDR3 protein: CASSVGDWRDSNEQFF; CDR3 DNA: TGTGCCAGCAGCGTTGGGGACTGGAGAGACTCTAATGAGCAGTTCTTC
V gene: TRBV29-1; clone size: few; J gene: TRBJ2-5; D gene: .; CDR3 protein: CSVRIGVEETQYF; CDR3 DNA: TGCAGCGTTCGGATAGGGGTAGAGGAGACCCAGTACTTC
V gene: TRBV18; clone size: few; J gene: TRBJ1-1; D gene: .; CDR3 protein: CASSTGENTEAFF; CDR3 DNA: TGTGCCAGCTCAACCGGGGAGAACACTGAAGCTTTCTTT
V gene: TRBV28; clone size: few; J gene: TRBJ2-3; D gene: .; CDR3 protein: CASSPGGDTQYF; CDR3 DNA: TGTGCCAGCAGCCCAGGGGGGGATACGCAGTATTTT
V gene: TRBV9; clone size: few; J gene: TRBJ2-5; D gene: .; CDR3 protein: CASSKTSWGQETQYF; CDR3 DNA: TGTGCCAGCAGCAAGACTAGCTGGGGGCAGGAGACCCAGTACTTC
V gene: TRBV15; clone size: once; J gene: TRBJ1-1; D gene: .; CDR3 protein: CATSSRLDSLANTEAFF; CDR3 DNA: TGTGCCACCAGCAGTCGCCTCGACAGTCTCGCTAACACTGAAGCTTTCTTT
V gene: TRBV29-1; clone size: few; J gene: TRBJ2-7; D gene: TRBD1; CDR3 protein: CSVRPGQGAYEQYF; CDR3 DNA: TGCAGCGTACGCCCCGGACAGGGGGCGTACGAGCAGTACTTC
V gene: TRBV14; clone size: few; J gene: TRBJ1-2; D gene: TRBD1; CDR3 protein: CASGRTGPIGYGYTF; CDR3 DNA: TGTGCCAGCGGGCGGACAGGGCCGATTGGTTATGGCTACACCTTC
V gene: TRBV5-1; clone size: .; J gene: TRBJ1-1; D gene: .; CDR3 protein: CASSVLQGSIDTEAFF; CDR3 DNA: TGCGCCAGCAGCGTCCTACAGGGTTCGATAGACACTGAAGCTTTCTTT
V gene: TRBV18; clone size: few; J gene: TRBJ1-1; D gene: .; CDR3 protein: CASSLGQFPNTEAFF; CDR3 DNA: TGTGCCAGCTCACTAGGACAGTTCCCGAACACTGAAGCTTTCTTT
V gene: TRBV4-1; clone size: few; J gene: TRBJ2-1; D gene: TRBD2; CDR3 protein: CASSRTSGSSYNEQFF; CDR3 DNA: TGCGCCAGCAGCCGCACTAGCGGAAGCTCCTACAATGAGCAGTTCTTC